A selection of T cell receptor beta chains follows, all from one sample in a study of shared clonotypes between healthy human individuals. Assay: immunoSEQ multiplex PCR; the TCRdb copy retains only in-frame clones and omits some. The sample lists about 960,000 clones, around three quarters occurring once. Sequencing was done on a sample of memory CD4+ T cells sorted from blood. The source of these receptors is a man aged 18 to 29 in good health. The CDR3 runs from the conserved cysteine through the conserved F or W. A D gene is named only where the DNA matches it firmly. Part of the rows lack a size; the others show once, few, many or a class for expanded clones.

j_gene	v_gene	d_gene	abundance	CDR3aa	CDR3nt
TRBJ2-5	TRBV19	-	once	CATRSVDSQETQYF	TGTGCCACCCGATCTGTTGACAGCCAAGAGACCCAGTACTTC
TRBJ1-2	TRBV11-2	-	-	CASSPQVSVYGYTF	TGTGCCAGCAGCCCCCAAGTCTCGGTCTATGGCTACACCTTC
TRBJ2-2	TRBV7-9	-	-	CASTISGQNTGELFF	TGTGCCAGCACCATTAGCGGCCAGAACACCGGGGAGCTGTTTTTT
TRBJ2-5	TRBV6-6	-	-	CASSYWATEETQYF	TGTGCCAGCAGTTACTGGGCTACCGAAGAGACCCAGTACTTC
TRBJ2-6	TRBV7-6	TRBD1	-	CASRDRAGQSGANVLTF	TGTGCCAGCAGAGACAGGGCGGGCCAGTCTGGGGCCAACGTCCTGACTTTC
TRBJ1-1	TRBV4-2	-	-	CASSQGSSEQNTEAFF	TGTGCCAGCAGCCAAGGGTCGTCGGAACAGAACACTGAAGCTTTCTTT
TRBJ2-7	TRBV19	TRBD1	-	CASSIDRGHEQYF	TGTGCCAGTAGTATCGACAGGGGTCACGAGCAGTACTTC
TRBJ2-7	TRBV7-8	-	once	CASSQNWTSVYEQYF	TGTGCCAGCAGCCAAAACTGGACGTCAGTCTACGAGCAGTACTTC
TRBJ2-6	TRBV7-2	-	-	CASSPDTSGANVLTF	TGTGCCAGCAGCCCTGACACCTCTGGGGCCAACGTCCTGACTTTC
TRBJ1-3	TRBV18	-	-	CASSPEDQPSGNTIYF	TGTGCCAGCTCACCCGAGGACCAGCCCTCTGGAAACACCATATATTTT
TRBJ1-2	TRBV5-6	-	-	CASSLGVRGELYGYTF	TGTGCCAGCAGCCTTGGCGTTAGAGGGGAACTCTATGGCTACACCTTC
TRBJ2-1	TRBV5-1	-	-	CASSMNRVEEQFF	TGCGCCAGCAGCATGAACAGGGTTGAAGAGCAGTTCTTC
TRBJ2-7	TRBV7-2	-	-	CASTGDGYEQYF	TGTGCCAGCACCGGGGACGGCTACGAGCAGTACTTC
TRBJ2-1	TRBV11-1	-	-	CASSLAAGSGNEQFF	TGTGCCAGCAGCTTAGCGGCAGGGTCGGGCAATGAGCAGTTCTTC
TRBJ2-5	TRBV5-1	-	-	CASSRGWQETQYF	TGCGCCAGCAGCCGGGGTTGGCAAGAGACCCAGTACTTC
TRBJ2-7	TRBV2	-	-	CASSGGPPYEQYF	TGTGCCAGCAGTGGGGGCCCCCCCTACGAGCAGTACTTC
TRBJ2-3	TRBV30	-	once	CAWTRGTDTQYF	TGTGCCTGGACTAGGGGGACAGATACGCAGTATTTT
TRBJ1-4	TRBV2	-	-	CASSDLGKLFF	TGTGCCAGCAGTGACTTGGGAAAACTGTTTTTT
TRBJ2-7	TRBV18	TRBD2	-	CASSPASGSRYEQYF	TGTGCCAGCTCACCCGCTAGCGGGAGTCGGTACGAGCAGTACTTC
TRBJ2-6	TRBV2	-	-	CASSPGQSSGANVLTF	TGTGCCAGCAGTCCGGGACAATCCTCTGGGGCCAACGTCCTGACTTTC
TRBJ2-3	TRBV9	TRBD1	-	CASSATGTADTQYF	TGTGCCAGCAGCGCCACCGGGACAGCAGATACGCAGTATTTT
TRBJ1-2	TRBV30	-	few	CAWSTSRGSVYGYTF	TGTGCCTGGTCCACCAGTAGGGGTTCAGTCTATGGCTACACCTTC
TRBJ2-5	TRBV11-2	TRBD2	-	CASSLRAWSGGETQYF	TGTGCCAGCAGCTTAAGAGCTTGGTCGGGGGGAGAGACCCAGTACTTC
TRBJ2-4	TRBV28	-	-	CASSFSGLLAKNIQYF	TGTGCCAGCAGTTTTTCAGGACTTTTAGCCAAAAACATTCAGTACTTC
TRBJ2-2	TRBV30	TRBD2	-	CAWPPTPGLAGDLNTGELFF	TGTGCCTGGCCTCCAACCCCGGGACTAGCGGGGGACTTGAACACCGGGGAGCTGTTTTTT
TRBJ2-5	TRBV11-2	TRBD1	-	CASSPAGGVETQYF	TGTGCCAGCAGCCCGGCAGGGGGTGTGGAGACCCAGTACTTC
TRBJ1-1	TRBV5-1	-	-	CASSQGRGNTEAFF	TGCGCCAGCAGCCAGGGAAGGGGGAACACTGAAGCTTTCTTT
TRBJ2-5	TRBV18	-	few	CASSPRALEIQETQYF	TGTGCCAGCTCACCACGGGCCCTAGAGATACAAGAGACCCAGTACTTC
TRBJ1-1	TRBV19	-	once	CASSIPLPNTEAFF	TGTGCCAGTAGTATACCGTTGCCGAACACTGAAGCTTTCTTT
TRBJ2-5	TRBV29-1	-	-	CSVEAGTEMVETQYF	TGCAGCGTTGAAGCCGGGACGGAGATGGTAGAGACCCAGTACTTC
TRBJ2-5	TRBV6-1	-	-	CASSIGGETQYF	TGTGCCAGCAGCATAGGCGGAGAGACCCAGTACTTC
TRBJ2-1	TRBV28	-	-	CASSLVIGEQFF	TGTGCCAGCAGTTTAGTGATCGGTGAGCAGTTCTTC
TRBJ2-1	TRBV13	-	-	CASSRPGVYNEQFF	TGTGCCAGCAGCCGGCCCGGGGTTTACAATGAGCAGTTCTTC
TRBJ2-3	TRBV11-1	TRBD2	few	CASSFGTSISDTQYF	TGTGCCAGCAGCTTTGGGACTAGCATTTCAGATACGCAGTATTTT
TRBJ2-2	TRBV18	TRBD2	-	CASSPSLAGNTGELFF	TGTGCCAGCTCACCATCGCTAGCGGGCAACACCGGGGAGCTGTTTTTT
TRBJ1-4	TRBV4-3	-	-	CASSQDSREEKLFF	TGCGCCAGCAGCCAAGATTCCCGGGAGGAAAAACTGTTTTTT
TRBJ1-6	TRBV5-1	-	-	CASSLGGIGNSPLHF	TGCGCCAGCAGCCTGGGGGGGATCGGTAATTCACCCCTCCACTTT
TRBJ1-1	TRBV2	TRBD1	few	CASSLRTGRDAEAFF	TGTGCCAGCAGTCTAAGGACAGGGAGGGACGCTGAAGCTTTCTTT
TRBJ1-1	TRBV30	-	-	CAWTRTGPSTEAFF	TGTGCCTGGACGAGGACCGGCCCTAGCACTGAAGCTTTCTTT
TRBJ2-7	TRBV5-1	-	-	CASKSSGQSEQYF	TGCGCCAGCAAAAGTTCCGGGCAGAGCGAGCAGTACTTC